Here is one T cell receptor (beta chain) with its context. What it binds is not known. The data originate from a study of T cells after yellow fever vaccination. Study at large: Each low-cell-number fraction was prepared by means of SMART-Seq v4 Ultra Low Input. General study findings and limits: Clones from primary vaccination mostly reappeared after the booster (approximately 96% CD4, about 88% CD8).

The germline gives CDR1 SGHTA, CDR2 FQGNSA. V was clipped by 1 base and J by 0 bases, with 10 bases between them. The CDR3 totals 15 residues. They built TCR cDNA with 5'RACE template switching, a step that put in a universal primer site and UMIs. TCRdb reprocessed the 5' RACE reads with MiXCR, giving one entry per CDR3 protein. The profile shows hundreds of thousands of distinct CDR3 sequences, approximately 12% of them singletons. Here the sequenced sample was PBMCs, taken on the day of the yellow fever booster vaccination. This clonotype originated in a young man who received the YFV17D yellow fever vaccine. The rearrangement links TRBV7-2 to TRBJ2-7; D gene unclear. For the CDR3, the DNA is TGTGCCAGCAGCTTAGGGCCGCCGGGCTCCTACGAGCAGTACTTC. Translated: CASSLGPPGSYEQYF.